The rows below give T cell receptor beta chains drawn from one sample of a study of regulatory T cells in long-lasting Graves disease. TCRdb ran MiXCR on the multiplex PCR reads and lists one entry per CDR3 protein. The sample lists around 450,000 distinct CDR3 sequences; 20% to 25% were seen once. Sequencing used peripheral blood mononuclear cells (PBMCs), obtained when the disease was refractory, from a patient treated with antithyroid drugs. These receptor sequences come from a female donor with Graves disease. CDR3s leave out the opening cysteine and the closing phenylalanine or tryptophan. A D gene is named only where the DNA matches it firmly. A clone size is listed for some rows: how often the clone was seen (once, few, many), or a class if it is expanded.

D: NA; size: few; V: TRBV6-2/TRBV6-3; J: TRBJ1-1; CDR3: ASSYVGVNTEAF
D: NA; size: many; V: TRBV7-9; J: TRBJ1-1; CDR3: ASSLGRDEAF
D: NA; size: NA; V: TRBV19; J: TRBJ2-7; CDR3: ASSMAVAAEQY
D: NA; size: many; V: TRBV20-1; J: TRBJ1-6; CDR3: SASLSGGDSPLH
D: NA; size: many; V: TRBV12-3/TRBV12-4; J: TRBJ1-1; CDR3: ASSLNQYEAF
D: TRBD1; size: many; V: TRBV28; J: TRBJ1-2; CDR3: ASRWTGFGYGYT
D: NA; size: many; V: TRBV2; J: TRBJ1-6; CDR3: ASTPEGGYSPLH
D: NA; size: few; V: TRBV28; J: TRBJ2-2; CDR3: ASSSATRGRPGELF
D: TRBD2; size: NA; V: TRBV6-2/TRBV6-3; J: TRBJ2-7; CDR3: ASSYSGGRGWEQY
D: NA; size: NA; V: TRBV2; J: TRBJ1-6; CDR3: ASSKGFAPLH
D: TRBD1; size: NA; V: TRBV3-1; J: TRBJ1-1; CDR3: ASSPGQGAVTEAF
D: NA; size: once; V: TRBV14; J: TRBJ2-1; CDR3: ASSQGYRAPQF
D: TRBD1; size: many; V: TRBV29-1; J: TRBJ1-1; CDR3: SVAGTGGAVGNTEAF
D: NA; size: NA; V: TRBV7-2; J: TRBJ2-7; CDR3: VSSPQTAPLDEQY
D: TRBD1; size: many; V: TRBV28; J: TRBJ1-1; CDR3: ASSSGQGVTRTEAF
D: TRBD2; size: NA; V: TRBV5-1; J: TRBJ2-7; CDR3: ASSTGLAGAEQY
D: TRBD2; size: NA; V: TRBV11-3; J: TRBJ2-1; CDR3: ASSFFAGEGYNNEQF
D: NA; size: many; V: TRBV27; J: TRBJ1-2; CDR3: ASSLPGGYGYT
D: NA; size: few; V: TRBV5-1; J: TRBJ2-7; CDR3: ASSSHRHYEQY
D: TRBD1; size: many; V: TRBV7-2; J: TRBJ2-5; CDR3: ASSSRQGAGETQY
D: NA; size: NA; V: TRBV6-5; J: TRBJ2-5; CDR3: ASSYSDSASETQY
D: NA; size: many; V: TRBV24-1; J: TRBJ1-1; CDR3: ATSAGTEAF
D: TRBD1; size: NA; V: TRBV19; J: TRBJ2-2; CDR3: ASSLPARQGNTGELF
D: TRBD2; size: many; V: TRBV7-2; J: TRBJ2-3; CDR3: ASSSGAGADTQY
D: TRBD2; size: many; V: TRBV20-1; J: TRBJ2-5; CDR3: SARDWGGTQETQY
D: TRBD1; size: many; V: TRBV5-1; J: TRBJ2-7; CDR3: ASSPYGTGFGEQY
D: NA; size: NA; V: TRBV27; J: TRBJ1-2; CDR3: ASSLLGQGGYT
D: NA; size: NA; V: TRBV30; J: TRBJ1-5; CDR3: AWSDSFNQPQH
D: NA; size: once; V: TRBV4-1; J: TRBJ1-2; CDR3: ASSQGILRGNGYT
D: NA; size: few; V: TRBV7-2; J: TRBJ2-3; CDR3: ASSQNRDFWVPDTQY
D: NA; size: NA; V: TRBV27; J: TRBJ1-1; CDR3: ASSLWGSNEAF
D: TRBD1; size: NA; V: TRBV29-1; J: TRBJ2-2; CDR3: SVRTGMTGELF
D: NA; size: many; V: TRBV6-1; J: TRBJ2-4; CDR3: ASSEGERRDLENIQY
D: NA; size: NA; V: TRBV12-3/TRBV12-4; J: TRBJ1-1; CDR3: ASSRYGGSTEAF
D: NA; size: NA; V: TRBV20-1; J: TRBJ2-6; CDR3: SAREAQGRGANVLT
D: TRBD2; size: NA; V: TRBV7-6; J: TRBJ2-7; CDR3: ASSFLRLAEPYEQY
D: NA; size: NA; V: TRBV24-1; J: TRBJ2-2; CDR3: ATSDFRENTGELF
D: NA; size: many; V: TRBV28; J: TRBJ2-2; CDR3: ASTLGLGGTGELF
D: NA; size: NA; V: TRBV30; J: TRBJ1-2; CDR3: ALGRLYGYT
D: NA; size: many; V: TRBV12-3/TRBV12-4; J: TRBJ1-2; CDR3: ASRPTDSNGYT
D: NA; size: few; V: TRBV13; J: TRBJ1-2; CDR3: ASSLVRDTRNYGYT
D: NA; size: NA; V: TRBV7-9; J: TRBJ2-3; CDR3: ASSSRLSDTQY
D: TRBD2; size: many; V: TRBV28; J: TRBJ2-5; CDR3: ASSPRRTSEETQY
D: NA; size: many; V: TRBV28; J: TRBJ1-4; CDR3: ASSLGREEKLF
D: NA; size: many; V: TRBV12-3/TRBV12-4; J: TRBJ1-2; CDR3: ASASRDYPYGYT
D: TRBD1; size: NA; V: TRBV28; J: TRBJ2-1; CDR3: ASSSGQGRNEQF
D: TRBD1; size: few; V: TRBV7-8; J: TRBJ1-2; CDR3: ASSADRLSYGYT
D: NA; size: few; V: TRBV7-9; J: TRBJ1-1; CDR3: ASSSTFTFRGSDTEAF
D: NA; size: NA; V: TRBV5-1; J: TRBJ2-5; CDR3: ASSSYRVEETQY
D: TRBD2; size: few; V: TRBV20-1; J: TRBJ2-5; CDR3: SAFLSGGEETQY
D: NA; size: few; V: TRBV7-2; J: TRBJ1-4; CDR3: ASSVTGSNEKLF
D: NA; size: once; V: TRBV24-1; J: TRBJ1-5; CDR3: ATSAASNQPQH